This T cell receptor beta chain is drawn from a study of CD8+CD57+ T cells in acquired aplastic anemia. The template used for profiling TCR beta VDJ and CDR3 was genomic DNA. Each CDR3 protein gets one entry after TCRdb re-called the reads with MiXCR. The data contain roughly 180,000 distinct CDR3 sequences, roughly 50% of them singletons. V was shortened by 4 bases and J by 6 bases, with 18 bases between the two germline ends. The CDR3 is 15 residues long. Germline V gene sequence: CDR1 LGHDT, CDR2 YNNKEL (reference sequence). Before being chosen for sequencing, patients had shown CD8+CD57+ cell expansion by flow cytometry.

The receptor's source is a human donor with aplastic anemia. The chain has TRBV3-1 and TRBJ1-2, with D tentatively TRBD1 (6 bases). Sequencing used sorted CD4+, CD8+, or CD8+CD57+ T cells (not recorded which) from PBMCs. The CDR3, as DNA: TGTGCCAGCAGCCGCGAATCGGGACAAAGAAATGGCTACACCTTC. Amino acid sequence: CASSRESGQRNGYTF.